This T cell receptor beta chain was retrieved from a study of radiation and T cells in renal cell carcinoma. Time point denoted: baseline pretreatment blood. Indicated treatment: 15 Gy SBRT to primary tumor, nephrectomy 4 weeks later. Radiation-treated patients gave blood at baseline, week 2 and week 4. This renal cell carcinoma was of the clear cell type. CDR1 and CDR2 (germline): MNHEY, SVGAGI. CDR3 size: 14 residues. Trimming cost V 0 bases and J 2 bases, with 4 bases left between them. Only in-frame clones appear in the TCRdb table, and some are missing; sequencing was by immunoSEQ multiplex PCR. The profile shows 150,000 or so clones, about nine tenths of them singletons. Worth noting for this clone: As yet, its antigen is unknown.

General study results and limits: From baseline, blood top tumor clonotypes peaked at 2 weeks post-radiation. Baseline intratumoral clonotype presence is unknown without pretreatment biopsies.

Sample: blood, taken from a patient whose treatment included radiotherapy and nephrectomy. This chain connects TRBV6-5 to TRBJ2-2; unclear D gene. This receptor was taken from a woman aged 70-85 years with renal cell carcinoma. Here the CDR3 reads CASSYSVNTGELFF. CDR3 DNA sequence: TGTGCCAGCAGTTACTCTGTCAACACCGGGGAGCTGTTTTTT.